Each of the 20 T cell receptor beta chains below was sequenced from the same sample in a study of blood T cells in healthy people across ages. With a J-beta primer mix and a sample-barcoded 5' primer, a second PCR ran roughly 7 to 11 cycles. MiXCR, run by TCRdb on the 5' RACE reads, gives a single entry per CDR3 protein. The sample includes about 970,000 distinct CDR3 sequences, roughly half of them seen just once. Sequenced sample: blood. These receptors all stem from a woman aged 60 to 75 in good health.

This chain connects TRBV2 to TRBJ2-4; D gene unclear. CDR1 is SNHLY, CDR2 FYNNEI, per germline. Trimming shortened V by 6 bases and J by 8 bases, and 8 bases separated the two germline ends. The CDR3 loop spans 11 amino acids. CDR3 region: CASSCGDIQYF. The CDR3 bases are TGTGCCAGCAGCTGTGGGGACATTCAGTACTTC.

This clonotype was seen more than once but under ten times. This chain connects TRBV25-1 to TRBJ2-5; D gene ambiguous. The CDR3 has 14 amino acids. Trimming took off 2 bases at V and 4 bases at J, with 11 bases between the two ends. From germline, CDR1 is MGHDK and CDR2 SYGVNS. The CDR3, as DNA: TGTGCCAGCAGTGAAGAGCGTTTCCGAGAGACCCAGTACTTC. Its translation: CASSEERFRETQYF.

This clonotype has only one observation. The chain joins TRBV20-1 to TRBJ2-5; 9 nucleotides align to TRBD2. Germline V lookup: CDR1 DFQATT, CDR2 SNEGSKA (reference sequence). This CDR3 is built from 14 residues. J was trimmed by 8 bases and V by 6 bases; bases with no gene match: 13. The CDR3 DNA reads as TGCAGTGCCACCCCCGGGACTAGCATCACCACCCAGTACTTC. Protein: CSATPGTSITTQYF.

This sequence joins TRBV28 and TRBJ2-3, with 9 positions matching TRBD1. The junction had 18 bases not matched to a gene; V was cut back by 6 bases and J by 8 bases. The CDR3 is 17 residues long. Germline CDR1 MDHEN, CDR2 SYDVKM. The CDR3 bases are TGTGCCAGCAGCTTCATTACCCGGGACAGGGTGATGGGTACGCAGTATTTT. Amino acid sequence: CASSFITRDRVMGTQYF.

The rearrangement uses TRBV3-1 and TRBJ2-5; the match to TRBD1 covers 7 bases. This CDR3 spans 15 amino acids. From germline, CDR1 is LGHDT and CDR2 YNNKEL (reference sequence). Germline trimming cut 3 bases from V and 2 bases from J; bases unmatched to any gene: 6. The CDR3 DNA reads as TGTGCCAGCAGCCAGAGCCGACAGGGACAAGAGACCCAGTACTTC. It codes for CASSQSRQGQETQYF.

J is TRBJ1-5 and V is TRBV20-1; 7 positions agree with TRBD1. There are 13 residues in the CDR3. CDR1 and CDR2 from the germline V gene are DFQATT and SNEGSKA (reference sequence). With 5 bases clipped from V and 5 bases from J, the junction kept 6 bases outside the gene matches. The CDR3 DNA is TGCAGTGCTCAGACAGGGAGGGATCAGCCCCAGCATTTT. Translation: CSAQTGRDQPQHF.

The CDR3: CSASNRGQAGANVLTF. CDR3 coding DNA: TGCAGTGCTAGTAACAGGGGGCAAGCTGGGGCCAACGTCCTGACTTTC. This chain links TRBV20-1 with TRBJ2-6; 9 bases are a match to TRBD1. Trimming at V came to 3 bases and at J to 2 bases, leaving 5 bases not matched to a gene. The CDR3 runs to 16 residues. Germline V gene lookup returns CDR1 DFQATT and CDR2 SNEGSKA (reference sequence).

A few counts support this clonotype. The J gene is TRBJ2-3, the V gene TRBV29-1; TRBD2 matches at 14 bases. Germline CDR1 is SQVTM and CDR2 is ANQGSEA. The CDR3 length is 16 residues. V shed 6 bases and J 7 bases; nucleotides not matched to a gene: 12. The CDR3 region has the DNA TGCAGCGTCCCCCCGCAGGGACTAGCGGGAGCGAATACGCAGTATTTT. It encodes CSVPPQGLAGANTQYF.

The gene calls are TRBV12-3 or TRBV12-4 and TRBJ2-7; the D gene is possibly TRBD2 (7 bases). The J call is uncertain, as TRBJ2-5 better fits the DNA end. The CDR3 consists of 14 residues. In DNA, the CDR3 is TGTGCCAGCACCTCTTCGGGGGGCATGCAGACCCAGTACTTC. Translating gives CASTSSGGMQTQYF.

This clonotype was counted between two and nine times. The J gene is TRBJ2-5, the V gene TRBV7-2, with 11 nucleotides matching TRBD2. The J call may not be correct, given that the DNA end is closer to TRBJ2-7. The V gene's germline CDR1 is SGHTA and CDR2 FQGNSA. This CDR3 contains 17 residues. The CDR3 DNA sequence: TGTGCCAGCAGCTTAGCCGTCACTAGCGGGAGAATATTCGAGCAGTACTTC. Translating gives CASSLAVTSGRIFEQYF.

V is TRBV29-1 and J is TRBJ2-7; D remains unclear. There are 11 residues in the CDR3. Germline V gene lookup returns CDR1 SQVTM and CDR2 ANQGSEA. V was shortened by 4 bases and J by 5 bases, with 9 bases between the two germline ends. This CDR3 is CSVGPEDEQYF. The CDR3 coding sequence is TGCAGCGTTGGGCCTGAGGACGAGCAGTACTTC.

Only a few counts were recorded for this clonotype. The rearrangement links TRBV28 to TRBJ2-3; 8 nucleotides align to TRBD1. J lost 4 bases, V lost 3 bases, and 6 bases had no gene match. The CDR3 covers 15 residues. Per the germline V gene, CDR1 is MDHEN and CDR2 is SYDVKM. DNA of the CDR3: TGTGCCAGCAGTTTGGCCGAACAGGGGGCAGATACGCAGTATTTT. Its protein product is CASSLAEQGADTQYF.

V is TRBV12-3 or TRBV12-4 and J is TRBJ2-1, with 9 bases identical to TRBD2. J was trimmed by 4 bases and V by 1 base; bases with no gene match: 5. The CDR3 sequence is 16 residues long. The CDR3 DNA reads TGTGCCAGCAGTTTAGAATCAGCGGGAGGATACAATGAGCAGTTCTTC. The encoded protein is CASSLESAGGYNEQFF.

This clonotype appeared a few times. The chain links TRBV29-1 to TRBJ2-6; D uncertain. The germline V and J ends were trimmed by 6 bases and 0 bases, with 9 bases remaining between them. Per the germline V gene, CDR1 is SQVTM and CDR2 is ANQGSEA. This CDR3 is 14 amino acids long. The CDR3 bases are TGCAGCGTGATCACGAGCTCTGGGGCCAACGTCCTGACTTTC. Protein: CSVITSSGANVLTF.

This clonotype was seen repeatedly, ten times or more. This chain connects TRBV12-3 or TRBV12-4 to TRBJ2-6; D is undetermined. Trimming stripped 6 bases from V and 0 bases from J, with 3 bases between. The length of the CDR3 is 13 residues. The CDR3 reads CASRISGANVLTF. CDR3 coding DNA: TGTGCCAGCAGAATCTCTGGGGCCAACGTCCTGACTTTC.

This chain connects TRBV5-1 to TRBJ2-5; 7 positions agree with TRBD2. The CDR3 contains 15 residues. The germline V gene has CDR1 SGHRS and CDR2 YFSETQ. With 3 bases clipped from V and 1 base from J, the junction kept 6 bases outside the gene matches. For the CDR3, the DNA is TGCGCCAGCAGCTCCCTGTCTAGCGGCCAAGAGACCCAGTACTTC. Translated, it gives CASSSLSSGQETQYF.

V and J are TRBV27 and TRBJ1-2; 7 positions agree with TRBD1. The germline gives CDR1 MNHEY, CDR2 SMNVEV (reference sequence). The CDR3 runs 12 residues. With V trimmed by 10 bases and J by 1 base, 3 bases remained unmatched. The CDR3 sequence is CATRGGNYGYTF. The CDR3, as DNA: TGTGCCACCAGGGGGGGTAACTATGGCTACACCTTC.

The sample holds a few counts of this clonotype. The genes are TRBV28 and TRBJ1-2; D possibly corresponds to TRBD1 (6 bases). The V gene lost 5 bases and the J gene lost 7 bases, with 17 bases spanning the gap. The CDR3 spans 14 residues. Germline V CDR1 and CDR2: MDHEN, SYDVKM. Here the CDR3 reads CASSQPRGVGGYTF. Here the CDR3 DNA reads TGTGCCAGCAGTCAACCCAGGGGTGTAGGTGGCTACACCTTC.

The chain combines TRBV12-3 or TRBV12-4 with TRBJ2-6; 7 nucleotides agree with TRBD2. The CDR3 loop spans 18 amino acids. V shed 3 bases, J shed 0 bases, and the junction held 8 bases outside the gene matches. The CDR3 nucleotides are TGTGCCAGCAGTTTTCCGGCGGGAGTGCCCTCTGGGGCCAACGTCCTGACTTTC. Amino acids: CASSFPAGVPSGANVLTF.

This chain connects TRBV7-8 to TRBJ2-5, with D unresolved. The assigned J gene may be wrong: the sequence end matches TRBJ2-7 better. The V gene's germline CDR1 is SGHVS and CDR2 FQNEAQ. CDR3 size: 14 residues. The CDR3 coding sequence is TGTGCCAGCAGCTTAGGGTACCTAAACTACGAGCAGTACTTC. Translated, it gives CASSLGYLNYEQYF.